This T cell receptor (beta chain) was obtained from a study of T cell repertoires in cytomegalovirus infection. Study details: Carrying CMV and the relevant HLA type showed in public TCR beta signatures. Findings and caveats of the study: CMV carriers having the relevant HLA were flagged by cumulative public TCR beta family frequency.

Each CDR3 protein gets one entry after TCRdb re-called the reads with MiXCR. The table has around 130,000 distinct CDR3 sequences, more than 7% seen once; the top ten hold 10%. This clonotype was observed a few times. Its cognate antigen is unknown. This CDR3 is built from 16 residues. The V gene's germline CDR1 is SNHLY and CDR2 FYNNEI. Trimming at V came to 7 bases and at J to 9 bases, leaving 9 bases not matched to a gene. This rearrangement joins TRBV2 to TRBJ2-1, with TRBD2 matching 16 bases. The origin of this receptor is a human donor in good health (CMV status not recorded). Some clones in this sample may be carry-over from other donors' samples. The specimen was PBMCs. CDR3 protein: CASTNEGLAGGSEQFF. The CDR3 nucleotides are TGTGCCAGCACCAACGAGGGACTAGCGGGGGGGAGTGAGCAGTTCTTC. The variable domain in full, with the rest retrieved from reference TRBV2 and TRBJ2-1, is EPEVTQTPSHQVTQMGQEVILRCVPISNHLYFYWYRQILGQKVEFLVSFYNNEISEKSEIFDDQFSVERPDGSNFTLKIRSTKLEDSAMYFCASTNEGLAGGSEQFFGPGTRLTVL.